This TCR beta chain comes out of a study of post-analysis software for immune sequencing data. As for the study in general: Disease courses included relapsing-remitting, secondary progressive and progressive-relapsing multiple sclerosis. Study findings and constraints: Samples made in the same batch grouped tightly together by F measure. In patients, about five TRBV segments were more frequent than in controls, with TRBV5-6, TRBV5-1 and TRBV20-1 among them. There was significantly lower normalized Chao1 diversity in multiple sclerosis patients than in controls.

Germline CDR1 is SQVTM and CDR2 is ANQGSEA. The CDR3 has 12 amino acids. The V segment lost 6 bases and the J segment 6 bases; nucleotides outside the gene matches: 6. Researchers reported that TCR beta cDNA libraries carried unique molecular identifiers. Once about 0.95 to 10 million T cells were used, hundreds of thousands of cDNA molecules resulted. MiXCR, applied by TCRdb to the PCR reads, yields one record per CDR3 protein. The sample shows hundreds of thousands of distinct CDR3 sequences, approximately 30% of them seen only once. A few counts support this clonotype. Its antigen remains unknown. The chain has TRBV29-1 and TRBJ1-2, with TRBD1 matching 8 bases. What was sequenced was blood. The TCR originated in a girl between 10 and 17 years old with multiple sclerosis. Here the CDR3 reads CSVEGQADGYTF. For the CDR3, the DNA is TGCAGCGTGGAGGGACAGGCGGATGGCTACACCTTC.